This TCR beta chain appears in the sequencing data of a study of shared clonotypes between healthy human individuals. Study as a whole: Used for every donor were three CD4 naive, three CD4 memory, two CD8 naive and one CD8 memory plate. Study results and caveats: Rarefaction indicated that sorted-subset sequencing remained incomplete although depth was large. The sampled material consisted only of blood, and tissue repertoires are likely to differ.

The table came from immunoSEQ multiplex PCR; TCRdb's copy has only in-frame clones and leaves some out. The data contain under 850,000 clones, nearly 95% of them singletons. Regarding this clone: What it recognizes is unknown.

CD45RO-negative, CCR7-positively selected cells formed the naive CD8 fraction, excluding terminally differentiated effector memory CD45RA+ cells. Every donor was a Caucasian adult from Nashville, Tennessee. Trimming removed 5 bases from V and 1 base from J, with 14 bases in between. This CDR3 spans 15 amino acids. CDR1 and CDR2 from the germline V gene are SGHVS and FNYEAQ. The sample taken for sequencing was naive CD8+ T cells sorted from blood. The TCR sequence derives from a man aged 30 to 39 in good health. The chain joins TRBV7-6 to TRBJ2-5, with D unclear. CDR3 nucleotide sequence: TGTGCCAGCAGCCCCCTCCCGGACGTCCAAGAGACCCAGTACTTC. Amino acid sequence: CASSPLPDVQETQYF.